The present T cell receptor beta chain was sequenced within a study of CD8 T cells in Susac syndrome. TCR beta sequencing covered blood CD8+ and CD4+ T cells. The CDR3 spans 13 residues. The germline gives CDR1 LNHDA, CDR2 SQIVND (reference sequence). The V and J ends lost 4 bases and 5 bases, in that order; junction bases with no gene match: 2. RNA was extracted with the RNeasy kit, and a quantity of roughly 0.45 to 1 ug was reverse transcribed using random hexamers. TCRdb recomputed calls from the immunoSEQ multiplex PCR reads with MiXCR, one row per CDR3 protein. The sample has 110,000 to 150,000 distinct CDR3 sequences; approximately 94% are singletons.

The sample taken for sequencing was CD4+ T cells from PBMCs. The sequence came from a human donor with Susac syndrome. The chain uses TRBV19 and TRBJ2-7; 10 nucleotides agree with TRBD1. The CDR3 DNA reads as TGTGCCAGTAGTAAGACAGGGGGCAACGAGCAGTACTTC. Encoded protein: CASSKTGGNEQYF. Together with reference TRBV19 and TRBJ2-7, the CDR3 gives the full variable domain: DGGITQSPKYLFRKEGQNVTLSCEQNLNHDAMYWYRQDPGQGLRLIYYSQIVNDFQKGDIAEGYSVSREKKESFPLTVTSAQKNPTAFYLCASSKTGGNEQYFGPGTRLTVT.